Below, one T cell receptor (beta chain) is given with its context. One end of the junction is discordant with germline, which a read error may explain. Germline loops: CDR1 SGHAT, CDR2 FQDESV (reference sequence). The CDR3 runs 14 residues. Generated by immunoSEQ multiplex PCR, the TCRdb table keeps only in-frame clones and is missing some. Among about 440,000 clones, less than 95% were seen once, and the ten largest hold approximately 4.3%. The sample comes from a study of Ad26.COV2.S vaccination and SARS-CoV-2 variants. The treatment: 19 received Ad26.COV2.S at low or high dose, single or two shots; 5 received placebo; per-sample allocation not given. Collection of the samples took place on day 63 after the first injection of vaccine or placebo.

The chain carries TRBV11-1 and TRBJ1-1; possible D gene TRBD1, 6 bases. The material sequenced was peripheral blood, taken in a trial of Ad26.COV2.S vaccine versus placebo. The TCR sequence derives from a person between 18 and 60 years old who received the Ad26.COV2.S COVID-19 vaccine or a placebo. In DNA, the CDR3 is TGTGCCAGCAGCGCCGATTTGTCGGGGGCCGAAGTTTTCTTT. Protein sequence: CASSADLSGAEVFF.